Below are 11 T cell receptor beta chains sequenced from a single sample in a study of human T cells and chemical hapten exposure. MiXCR was run by TCRdb on the RACE reads, yielding one entry per CDR3 protein. This sample has about 110,000 distinct CDR3 sequences, with approximately 12% found just once. Time point defined: pre-sensitization, week 0. The treatment denotes: therapeutic diphenylcyclopropenone sensitization with weekly scalp DPC. The material sequenced was whole blood, taken in connection with sensitization to the hapten diphenylcyclopropenone (DPC). Source of these receptors: a woman aged 50 to 60 with alopecia areata. Some clones in this sample may be carry-over from other donors' samples.

The chain joins TRBV7-2 to TRBJ2-2; unclear D gene. V was cut by 7 bases and J by 3 bases, with 15 bases left in between. CDR3 size: 15 residues. Germline V gene data show CDR1 as SGHTA and CDR2 as FQGNSA. The CDR3 DNA is TGTGCCAGCACCTCATCCCGGGCCTACACCGGGGAGCTGTTTTTT. Protein sequence: CASTSSRAYTGELFF.

The rearrangement joins TRBV29-1 to TRBJ2-7; 8 nucleotides match TRBD1. Trimming at V came to 6 bases and at J to 6 bases, leaving 7 bases not matched to a gene. CDR3 size: 12 residues. The germline V gene encodes CDR1 SQVTM and CDR2 ANQGSEA. CDR3 sequence reads: CSVRTGQSEQYF. The CDR3 DNA reads as TGCAGCGTACGGACAGGGCAATCCGAGCAGTACTTC.

V gene TRBV7-9 combines with J gene TRBJ2-5, with unresolved D. Trimming left V 3 bases short and J 4 bases short, with 6 bases between. The germline V gene encodes CDR1 SEHNR and CDR2 FQNEAQ (reference sequence). CDR3 length equals 12 residues. The CDR3 reads CASSFVLETQYF. The CDR3 DNA reads as TGTGCCAGCAGCTTCGTCTTAGAGACCCAGTACTTC.

The chain employs TRBV18 and TRBJ1-3, with no clear D. The CDR3 totals 12 residues. Trimming shortened V by 10 bases and J by 4 bases, and 11 bases separated the two germline ends. Germline V gene lookup returns CDR1 KGHSH and CDR2 LQKENI. The CDR3 sequence is CATKAAGNTIYF. The CDR3 nucleotides read TGTGCCACCAAAGCGGCCGGAAACACCATATATTTT.

This clonotype has only a few counts. V is TRBV9 and J is TRBJ2-2, with 11 nucleotides matching TRBD2. J was trimmed by 5 bases and V by 2 bases; bases with no gene match: 2. Germline CDR1 and CDR2: SGDLS and YYNGEE. The CDR3 contains 15 residues. This CDR3 reads CASSVSGRGTGELFF. CDR3 DNA: TGTGCCAGCAGCGTTAGCGGGAGGGGGACCGGGGAGCTGTTTTTT. Full variable domain (outside the CDR3, taken from reference TRBV9 and TRBJ2-2): DSGVTQTPKHLITATGQRVTLRCSPRSGDLSVYWYQQSLDQGLQFLIQYYNGEERAKGNILERFSAQQFPDLHSELNLSSLELGDSALYFCASSVSGRGTGELFFGEGSRLTVL.

This clonotype was detected only a few times. V usage is TRBV6-6 and J usage is TRBJ2-1; 7 nucleotides line up with TRBD1. This CDR3 has 15 amino acids. Per germline, CDR1 MNHNY and CDR2 SVGAGI (reference sequence). Trimming at V came to 4 bases and at J to 1 base, leaving 4 bases not matched to a gene. The chain's CDR3 is CASSSAQGSYNEQFF. The CDR3 DNA reads TGTGCCAGCAGTTCCGCACAGGGGTCCTACAATGAGCAGTTCTTC.

The chain carries TRBV18 and TRBJ2-1; no clear D gene. Germline CDR1 is KGHSH and CDR2 is LQKENI. V was shortened by 3 bases and J by 1 base, with 10 bases between the two germline ends. There are 15 residues in the CDR3. The CDR3 spells CASSPRVGSYNEQFF. The CDR3 region has the DNA TGTGCCAGCTCACCCCGAGTGGGTTCCTACAATGAGCAGTTCTTC.

CDR3 amino acids: CATSRDRGNEKLFF. The CDR3 coding sequence is TGTGCCACCAGCAGGGACAGGGGAAATGAAAAACTGTTTTTT. The genes are TRBV15 and TRBJ1-4; TRBD1 agrees at 9 bases. CDR1 LNHNV and CDR2 YYDKDF come from the germline V gene (reference sequence). This CDR3 is built from 14 residues. V lost 3 bases and J lost 5; bases outside the gene matches: 1.

This chain joins TRBV5-4 and TRBJ2-7; D perhaps matches TRBD1 (6 bases). The CDR3 length is 13 residues. Germline CDR1 reads SGHNT; CDR2 reads YYREEE (reference sequence). V lost 1 base to trimming and J lost 5 bases, with 10 bases between them. The CDR3 DNA reads as TGTGCCAGCAGCTTGACAGGGAGCGACGAGCAGTACTTC. This sequence encodes CASSLTGSDEQYF.

This clonotype was seen at least ten times. This chain uses TRBV3-1 with TRBJ2-5; D possibly uses TRBD1 or TRBD2 (6 bases each). V gave up 4 bases and J gave up 6 bases, with 12 bases separating them. Germline-derived CDR1 and CDR2 are LGHDT and YNNKEL (reference sequence). This CDR3 has 13 residues. DNA for the CDR3: TGTGCCAGCAGCCCCGGTCGGGGGCAGACCCAGTACTTC. Translated: CASSPGRGQTQYF.

The CDR3 region is CATSRDPRGGEAFF. CDR3 in DNA: TGTGCCACCAGCAGAGACCCCAGGGGTGGTGAAGCTTTCTTT. The chain uses TRBV15 and TRBJ1-1; the D gene is possibly TRBD1 (6 bases). With 0 bases removed from V and 7 bases from J, the gap between germline ends came to 12 bases. Germline V gene lookup returns CDR1 LNHNV and CDR2 YYDKDF (reference sequence). The CDR3 length is 14 residues. Looking up the rest from reference TRBV15 and TRBJ1-1 gives the full variable domain: DAMVIQNPRYQVTQFGKPVTLSCSQTLNHNVMYWYQQKSSQAPKLLFHYYDKDFNNEADTPDNFQSRRPNTSFCFLDIRSPGLGDTAMYLCATSRDPRGGEAFFGQGTRLTVV.